This TCR beta chain was retrieved from a study of cytomegalovirus exposure and HLA in healthy donors (dated by TCRdb to the late 2010s). Background for the entire study: An earlier analysis of several hundred of the donors reported 276 Gb of sequence data and 90 million to 120 million unique TCR beta sequences obtained from around 170 million T cells. About 330 gigabases of sequencing data and roughly 80 million unique TCR sequences made up an early release that covered around 640 HLA-typed donors. Of the roughly 400 genotyped donors, over 70% fell in the genetic ancestry cluster associated with self-reported Caucasian donors. The aim of the study was to test whether cataloging public T cell receptors could identify signatures of past pathogen exposure. The study used immunosequencing to profile the T cell repertoires of several hundred subjects and linked those repertoires to cytomegalovirus serostatus. A separate validation cohort of roughly 120 different subjects was used in addition to the approximately 640-subject first cohort. To predict cytomegalovirus infection status, the study brought together high-throughput TCR immunosequencing, statistical association of individual TCRs with disease status, and machine learning. A later analysis re-analyzed previously published TCR beta repertoires from about 600 donors and added high-resolution HLA genotyping to study TCR occurrence patterns. In the later analysis, no new phenotypic data were used to find candidate immune exposures; instead, reliance was placed on TCR beta sequences and their occurrence across donors. An earlier analysis of approximately 630 of the donors applied high-throughput TCR beta sequencing to assess whether each TCR beta V gene segment acted as functional or pseudogenic. Alongside the repertoire data, information on donor age, sex, ethnicity and CMV serostatus was compiled. Genome-wide SNP genotypes for about 65% of the 666 donors were used in a later genetic analysis, which treated that subset as a discovery cohort. Every discovery cohort repertoire had been produced on one sequencing platform. HLA typing covered class I and class II loci at four-digit resolution. Typing coverage differed by locus: A, B, C, DRB1 and DQB1 were typed in roughly 629-640 donors, DQA1 in 522, DPA1 in 606, and DPB1 in approximately 450. A few DR-DQ haplotypes were treated as single units for association and clustering because of strong linkage in the cohort. Among about 400 genotyped donors of the cohort, an average of about 240,000 unique TCR beta nucleotide sequences was sequenced per donor, of which 15% to 20% were non-productive.

The cohort comprised more than 550 healthy bone marrow donors. All cohort members were sampled while nominally healthy, although unrecorded immune exposures were likely present. The donor was CMV seronegative and was included in the group of a few hundred seronegative cohort members. Every donor gave a peripheral blood sample, and the peripheral blood mononuclear cells from that sample were used for TCR beta sequencing. Genomic DNA extraction from the blood cell samples was performed with the Qiagen DNeasy Blood Extraction Kit. Here is what the overall study found, with its caveats: A later analysis associated some 17,000 TCR beta sequences with specific HLA alleles at a false discovery rate of 0.05. In this cohort, only TCR beta chains were sequenced, and detectable features were limited by the absence of alpha or paired-chain data. Compared with the approximately 720-donor mean, donors in an Asian-associated ancestry cluster had fewer N-insertions in productive TCRs, according to a later genetic analysis. The study listed approximately 150 TCR beta chains as associated with cytomegalovirus. Across donors, most TCR sequences were observed very rarely, whereas some public TCRs were present in many individuals. Some IMGT-functional V segments, including TRBV6-2 and TRBV6-3, could not be distinguished by the 87-base-pair reads and were therefore excluded. A group of highly shared sequence variants was considered likely to be a technical artifact of the sequencing pipeline. Linkage disequilibrium might explain the correlated functional status among segregating V segments, but an unknown experimental factor could not be ruled out. For the cohort, immune exposure information was limited to CMV serostatus. Because counts were too low, 15 or so rarely observed V segments, including chromosome 9 orphons, were excluded from the earlier analysis of 587 of the donors. A later genetic analysis associated a missense DCLRE1C variant with V-gene and J-gene trimming of TCR beta chains, and an independent cohort replicated the association. An earlier analysis of 587 of the donors showed that most TCR beta V segments appeared in productive rearrangements either about 90% or about 30% of the time, which broadly matched IMGT annotations. A further reported finding was that TCR beta sequences accurately predicted the HLA-A and HLA-B alleles for most subjects in the first cohort. According to a later analysis, TCR association rates differed among HLA loci, with DRB1 alleles showing the most associated TCRs and HLA-C alleles showing the fewest. Compared with equally common non-associated chains, HLA-associated TCR beta chains in a later analysis were more clonally expanded and had lower generation probabilities. The authors suggested that the approach could potentially be generalized to other disease states and immunological phenotypes. In a later analysis, most CMV-associated TCR beta chains were found to appear HLA-restricted, with HLA associations seemingly driven largely by CMV exposure. A later analysis reported that several top co-occurrence clusters appeared linked to parvovirus B19, influenza, CMV and Epstein-Barr virus. In vitro tests confirmed that a few of the cytomegalovirus-associated TCR beta chains recognize cytomegalovirus antigens. Because HLA typing was unavailable for some donors at each locus, only the typed subset was used in association tests. Roughly uniform sequencing depth across donors was assumed in presence/absence analyses, although this assumption may not hold. In both the original and validation cohorts, the classifier was reported to diagnose cytomegalovirus status with high specificity and sensitivity. Strong co-occurrence of HLA alleles, especially DR and DQ, made assigning TCR associations to individual alleles difficult.

CDR1 and CDR2 (MGHDK, SYGVNS) derive from the germline V gene. Cut back by 5 bases and 7 bases, the V and J ends lie 14 bases apart. The CDR3, from cysteine to phenylalanine, totals 13 residues. The retained sequence is limited to the CDR3, 39 bases, with the frame set at the first base. As concerns this clone: The target of this receptor is not known. No much larger clone is present one base from it, and per-base qualities are unavailable.

The protocol used for the library was the immunoSEQ multiplex PCR assay. The multiplex PCR relied on a mix of 60 forward primers for TCR Vbeta segments and 13 reverse primers for TCR Jbeta segments. The CDR3 region of rearranged TCR beta genes was amplified from genomic DNA by a multiplex PCR assay. The Illumina HiSeq System was used to sequence the amplified TCR beta libraries as 87-base-pair reads. From the authors' description of their analysis: A later analysis counted about 80 million unique TCR beta chains across the 700 or so repertoires, and some 11 million of these chains were shared by at least two donors. A nearest-neighbor algorithm error-corrected the raw reads and collapsed the reads into unique sequences, merging closely related sequences to remove PCR and sequencing errors. Alignment of CDR3 sequences to IMGT reference sequences was used to assign V, D and J gene segments. Each retained sequence needed at least a six-nucleotide match to both a V gene segment and a J gene segment. Rearrangements were classified as productive when the CDR3 lacked stop codons and remained in frame with V and J, and all other rearrangements were classified as non-productive. Following IMGT convention, CDR3 was defined as the stretch from the second conserved V-encoded cysteine up to the conserved J-encoded phenylalanine. The earlier analysis of about 570 of the donors excluded any sequence lacking an unambiguous match to a single V gene segment. An earlier analysis of several hundred of the donors classified V segments as functional when productive rearrangements were above 56.7% and as segregating when the standard deviation between donors was above 5%. A statistical classification framework was developed to diagnose cytomegalovirus status using the catalog of TCR beta chain sequences. V and J gene assignment, in a later analysis, came from comparing TCR nucleotide sequences with IMGT/GENE-DB human TR gene sequences. A later analysis assigned CDR3 sequences and most-parsimonious VDJ recombination scenarios with the TCRdist pipeline. In a later analysis, each TCR beta chain was defined by its CDR3 amino acid sequence together with its V-gene family, and reads lacking a unique V-gene family were excluded. In a later analysis, approximately 590 highly shared, low-generation-probability nucleotide sequences were removed to address suspected cross-contamination and a sequencing artifact. In a later analysis, a clonal expansion index for each public chain was calculated from normalized within-repertoire ranks of inferred template counts. In a later analysis, generation probabilities were computed using a VDJ recombination model fitted to out-of-frame rearrangements, and the results were checked against IGoR. Hypergeometric tests were used in a later analysis to score TCR-TCR, TCR-HLA and TCR-CMV co-occurrence, with a repertoire-size bias correction applied to the TCR pairs. False discovery rates were estimated in a later analysis by permuting HLA or CMV assignments 20 times. In a later analysis, co-occurring TCRs were grouped using DBSCAN, with TCRdist sequence similarity added in when clustering inside HLA-allele-positive subsets. Repertoires with fewer than 30,000 or more than 120,000 public chains were left out of co-occurrence clustering, as were five repertoires with anomalous nucleotide sharing. This immuneACCESS table, as held by TCRdb, lists in-frame sequences with V and J called but not all clones. Of the missing ones, under half trace to an unresolved V gene in checked studies; the others have no known cause. V and J calls and clone size are those listed in that table; D and trimming were worked out from the DNA. The table for this sample lists under 200,000 clones; 84% of them were counted only once. The ten largest clones capture around 0.98% of the sample.

Recombination linked TRBV25-1 to TRBJ1-1, and TRBD1 may be the D gene, going by 6 matching bases. Specimen: PBMCs. The receptor was derived from a man aged 25-45 years in good health and CMV-seronegative. CDR3 protein: CASSLKRGSEAFF. The bases read TGTGCCAGCAGTTTGAAGAGGGGGAGTGAAGCTTTCTTT.